This TCR beta chain was recorded in a study of blood T cell repertoires in COVID-19. TCRdb keeps only in-frame clones here, not all; method: immunoSEQ multiplex PCR. The table lists 200,000 to 250,000 clones, around four fifths of them singletons, with 7.6% in the top ten. CDR1 and CDR2 from the germline V gene are MDHEN and SYDVKM. The CDR3 totals 16 residues. V was pared by 3 bases and J by 7 bases, with 21 bases between. The sequencing input was peripheral blood. This TCR was sampled from a woman in her fifties or sixties with active or convalescent COVID-19. The V call is TRBV28, the J call TRBJ1-2; D not resolved. In DNA, the CDR3 is TGTGCCAGCAGTTTGACTAACCTCGTCGAAGGCCGTGGCTACACCTTC. Protein: CASSLTNLVEGRGYTF.